This TCR beta chain was obtained from a study of regulatory T cells in long-lasting Graves disease (TCRdb year 2021). As for the study more broadly: Antithyroid drugs had been taken for less than 3 months by newly diagnosed Graves' disease patients. A total of about 33 samples underwent TCR sequencing, from about 13 patients with persistent Graves' disease and roughly 20 patients with newly diagnosed Graves' disease. This study used TCR sequencing and RNA sequencing of peripheral blood to compare persistent Graves' disease patients against newly diagnosed Graves' disease patients. The study was registered as a clinical trial and conducted in China.

Library generation was performed with multiplex PCR. These reads were obtained on an Illumina HiSeq 4000. CDR3 regions were amplified by Arm-PCR with iRepertoire HTBI primers to construct TCR beta libraries. PCR products were gel purified before sequencing. The paper's processing steps were these. Gene usage analysis of CDR3 amino acid clonotypes relied on the 60 or so TRBV and over 13 TRBJ segments identified across samples. COPE and FqMerger were used to merge the filtered high-quality paired reads into contigs. Contigs were aligned with BLAST to IMGT TRBV, TRBD and TRBJ reference genes, and CDR3 was defined per IMGT. Highly expanded clones were defined as clonotypes with a frequency above 0.1%. Shannon entropy was used to measure repertoire diversity, and the Gini coefficient was used to measure V-J evenness. Clonotypes shared by more than one individual were considered public. In-frame beta chains were kept once TCRdb had trimmed the public reads at Q25 with fastp and called clones with MiXCR. Under each unique CDR3 protein, matching rows form one entry showing the most common genes and DNA. The V and J calls were not made by the authors but by TCRdb's processing. A total of 400,000 to 450,000 distinct CDR3 sequences appear in this sample, approximately 15% of them only once. The top ten hold approximately 15% of the sample.

The time point label here, explained by the study, means: newly diagnosed GD, antithyroid drugs for less than 3 months. For both TCR sequencing and RNA sequencing, RNA was extracted from PBMCs using TRIzol. The diagnosis of Graves' disease was made according to American Thyroid Association guidelines. The patients came from an endocrinology department in Xi'an, China. From each patient, approximately 10 milliliters of peripheral blood was collected into an EDTA anticoagulant tube. Ficoll Paque Plus density gradient separation was used to isolate PBMCs, and no additional T cell sorting was done. An Agilent 2100 Bioanalyzer and agarose gel were used to check RNA quality, while a NanoDrop 2000 measured RNA concentration. Notes on this clonotype: Its cognate antigen has yet to be identified. Within one base of it there is no much larger clone, and no base qualities were kept.

Here V drops 0 bases and J drops 2 bases, and the junction holds 8 bases not matched to any gene. CDR1 and CDR2 are read off the germline V gene (reference sequence) as LNHNV and YYDKDF. Inclusive of the bounding cysteine and phenylalanine, the CDR3 is 17 residues long. Only CDR3 DNA is held: 51 bases, read in frame from base 1. Summary of the overall study and its limitations: Sequencing and analysis were limited to the TCR beta chain. A larger number of public clonotypes was shared among persistent patients (about 2,700) than among newly diagnosed patients (approximately 930). Because the primary lesion, thyroid tissue, could not be accessed, the study looked at peripheral blood alone. Persistent disease showed preferential use of TRBV28, TRBJ1-2 and TRBJ2-5, whereas newly diagnosed disease favored TRBV20-1 and TRBJ2-1. Persistent Graves' disease patients showed lower TCR Shannon entropy and fewer highly expanded clones than newly diagnosed patients, suggesting clonal expansion. The authors acknowledged the small sample size as a limitation that may reduce accuracy.

Another study also made use of these data, one on T cells in Graves' hyperthyroidism and ophthalmopathy. Taken from the second paper: Stable Graves' hyperthyroidism was defined as the absence of progression to ophthalmopathy over 18 months of follow-up. Hyperthyroidism patients were aged 18 to 65 years and newly diagnosed, with disease duration of less than 2 months. The study excluded patients with uncontrolled infections, other autoimmune diseases, pregnancy or lactation. Diagnoses relied on clinical symptoms, serum thyroxine and TRAb, thyroid ultrasound and orbital computed tomography. The TCR CDR3 was subjected to a first round of RT-PCR using the HTBI primer set and the Qiagen OneStep RT-PCR kit. Most expanded thyroid clonotypes (frequency above 0.001) were also detected in blood, a finding suggesting that blood repertoires may reflect thyroid immune responses. Ophthalmopathy was separated from stable hyperthyroidism by a 13 V-J signature model, with around 88% sensitivity and about 81% specificity obtained in cross-validation and 80%/75% obtained in testing. In validation, the model predicted progression to ophthalmopathy with around 71% sensitivity and 72% to 75% specificity, a median of about 6.7 months before onset. To identify distinguishing TCR V-J signatures, a discovery cohort of about a hundred patients was used, comprising some 45 with Graves' ophthalmopathy and around 60 with stable Graves' hyperthyroidism. An independent validation cohort of fewer than 20 hyperthyroidism patients and 17 patients who later progressed to ophthalmopathy tested prospective prediction of ophthalmopathy. For training and testing, the 80 to 100 patients in the discovery cohort were randomly divided in a 7:3 ratio. Thyroid tissue and blood T-cell repertoires from six or seven Graves' hyperthyroidism patients were also compared in the study. After sampling, hyperthyroidism patients received methimazole starting at 30 mg daily, and ophthalmopathy patients received high-dose intravenous methylprednisolone. Libraries were constructed in a second round of multiplex PCR, after which size selection and purification were carried out. The libraries were sequenced on an Illumina HiSeq2000 using paired-end 100 bp reads. SOAPnuke was used to process the raw data, throwing out any read that contained adapters or uncalled bases, had a mean Phred below 15, or lacked an exact constant-primer or identifier match. High-quality paired reads were merged using COPE v1.2.5, and each unique nucleotide sequence was defined as a clonotype. Clonotypes were aligned to IMGT TRBV, TRBD and TRBJ reference segments using MiTCR v1.1. Only V-J combinations with frequency above 0.0001, covering about 99% of repertoires, were analysed. The TCS score was defined as the ratio of F50 (clonal expansion) to E x V (chaos), calculated using BLOSUM62-based TCRdist between CDR3 peptides within each V-J. Welch's t-statistics and random forest reduced fewer than 600 V-J features to 10 to 15, which were used in a naive Bayes classifier (R e1071). Sample size was not statistically predetermined, and blinding of investigators to group allocation was not performed. TCR Vbeta CDR3 sequencing of 120 to 150 peripheral blood samples (more than 40 ophthalmopathy, about 74 hyperthyroidism and approximately 17 progressor patients) is reported in the paper.

Specimen: peripheral blood mononuclear cells (PBMCs), collected at new diagnosis, from a patient treated with antithyroid drugs. In this chain, TRBV15 is recombined with TRBJ2-3, with 7 bases aligning to TRBD2. This TCR was recovered from a woman aged 30 to 39 with Graves disease. Donor details come from another sample of the same person, matched by shared clones. The nucleotides read TGTGCCACCAGCAGAGATACCCTAGCGGAGGACACAGATACGCAGTATTTT. This sequence encodes CATSRDTLAEDTDTQYF.